The next 32 T cell receptor beta chains were all read from a single sample in a study of control samples from healthy donors and cancer patients. Sequencing used immunoSEQ multiplex PCR; TCRdb keeps in-frame clones, though not all of them. The data show some 79,000 clones, about 90% seen once. The specimen sequenced was blood. The receptors originated from a woman aged 50 to 60 in good health.

The rearrangement links TRBV6-4 to TRBJ1-1; D is unclear. CDR3 length: 14 residues. CDR1 and CDR2 (germline): MRHNA, SNTAGT. Trimming took off 7 bases at V and 3 bases at J, with 15 bases between the two ends. CDR3 loop: CASTPDGTDTEAFF. CDR3 in DNA: TGTGCCAGCACCCCTGACGGAACTGACACTGAAGCTTTCTTT.

DNA for the CDR3: TGTGCCAGCAGTGATCAGGGGTACACTGAAGCTTTCTTT. Protein product: CASSDQGYTEAFF. V usage is TRBV6-1 and J usage is TRBJ1-1, with D possibly being TRBD1 (6 bases). Trimming shortened V by 3 bases and J by 3 bases, and 8 bases separated the two germline ends. Germline V lookup: CDR1 MNHNS, CDR2 SASEGT. The CDR3 extends over 13 amino acids.

V usage is TRBV19 and J usage is TRBJ2-1; maybe TRBD2 (5 bases). Germline-derived CDR1 and CDR2 are LNHDA and SQIVND (reference sequence). The CDR3 is 16 amino acids. Trimming took off 3 bases at V and 9 bases at J, with 21 bases between the two ends. CDR3 bases: TGTGCCAGTAGTATCTCCATCGGGGTGACTGTTGGTGAGCAGTTCTTC. As protein: CASSISIGVTVGEQFF. The full variable domain, rest sourced from reference TRBV19 and TRBJ2-1, is DGGITQSPKYLFRKEGQNVTLSCEQNLNHDAMYWYRQDPGQGLRLIYYSQIVNDFQKGDIAEGYSVSREKKESFPLTVTSAQKNPTAFYLCASSISIGVTVGEQFFGPGTRLTVL.

The genes are TRBV4-1 and TRBJ2-2; D remains unclear. Germline V gene sequence: CDR1 MGHRA, CDR2 YSYEKL. Trimming removed 0 bases from V and 6 bases from J, with 2 bases in between. This CDR3 is built from 12 residues. The chain's CDR3 is CASSQDAGELFF. In DNA, the CDR3 is TGCGCCAGCAGCCAAGACGCCGGGGAGCTGTTTTTT.

The chain uses TRBV24-1 and TRBJ2-5; D is unclear. Germline CDR1 is KGHDR and CDR2 is SFDVKD. The CDR3 sequence is 13 residues long. V was shortened by 5 bases and J by 5 bases, with 11 bases between the two germline ends. In nucleotides, the CDR3 is TGTGCCACCAGTGCAGATCAGAGGGAGACCCAGTACTTC. Amino acids: CATSADQRETQYF.

The chain uses TRBV5-4 and TRBJ1-1; 7 bases are shared with TRBD1. This CDR3 comprises 15 residues. The J segment lost 6 bases and the V segment lost 1 base, leaving 9 bases of the junction unmatched. CDR1 and CDR2 from the germline V gene are SGHNT and YYREEE (reference sequence). This CDR3 is CASSLQGGSSSEAFF. The CDR3 coding sequence is TGTGCCAGCAGCTTGCAAGGGGGCTCGTCGTCTGAAGCTTTCTTT.

The J gene is TRBJ1-6, the V gene TRBV18; TRBD1 matches at 7 bases. V gave up 1 base and J gave up 9 bases; unmatched junction bases: 6. In germline, CDR1 is KGHSH, CDR2 LQKENI. The CDR3 has 15 amino acids. CDR3 in DNA: TGTGCCAGCTCACCACGCACAGGGGATGTTTCACCCCTCCACTTT. Translated, it gives CASSPRTGDVSPLHF.

The V call is TRBV28, the J call TRBJ1-4; TRBD1 is a possible D gene (6 bases). The CDR3 is made up of 15 amino acids. CDR1 and CDR2 from the germline V gene are MDHEN and SYDVKM. Trimming pared 4 bases from V and 3 bases from J, leaving 12 bases between. CDR3 loop: CASSSGHQANEKLFF. CDR3 nucleotides: TGTGCCAGCAGTTCGGGACATCAAGCTAATGAAAAACTGTTTTTT.

The gene calls are TRBV20-1 and TRBJ1-2; D ambiguous. The germline V gene encodes CDR1 DFQATT and CDR2 SNEGSKA (reference sequence). This CDR3 is built from 11 residues. V was clipped by 3 bases and J by 7 bases, with 9 bases between them. This CDR3 is CSARLVGGYTF. DNA for the CDR3: TGCAGTGCTAGGTTAGTAGGTGGCTACACCTTC.

The chain joins TRBV18 to TRBJ1-1; 8 bases agree with TRBD1. The CDR3 extends over 15 amino acids. Germline trimming cut 0 bases from V and 5 bases from J; bases unmatched to any gene: 5. Per the germline V gene, CDR1 is KGHSH and CDR2 is LQKENI. CDR3 bases: TGTGCCAGCTCACCACCGAACAGGGGGGAGACTGAAGCTTTCTTT. Amino acids: CASSPPNRGETEAFF.

CDR3 nucleotide sequence: TGTGCCAGCTCACCACTTCCCGCGGATTCACCCCTCCACTTT. Its protein product is CASSPLPADSPLHF. V usage is TRBV18 and J usage is TRBJ1-6; D is uncertain. Per the germline V gene, CDR1 is KGHSH and CDR2 is LQKENI. The CDR3 is made up of 14 amino acids. V lost 1 base, J lost 8 bases, and 9 bases lay in between.

This clone turned up a few times. The gene calls are TRBV4-1 and TRBJ2-2, with 15 nucleotides matching TRBD2. The germline gives CDR1 MGHRA, CDR2 YSYEKL. This CDR3 has 18 residues. Trimming cost V 1 base and J 4 bases; bases outside gene matches: 4. CDR3 nucleotide sequence: TGCGCCAGCAGCCAAGGGGGACTAGCGGGAGGCCTCACCGGGGAGCTGTTTTTT. Protein product: CASSQGGLAGGLTGELFF.

The chain employs TRBV3-1 (or the pseudogene TRBV3-2) and TRBJ2-1; D remains ambiguous. Germline-derived CDR1 and CDR2 are LGHDT and YNNKEL (reference sequence). The CDR3 is 15 amino acids. V lost 0 bases, J lost 4 bases, and 10 bases lay in between. The CDR3 DNA is TGTGCCAGCAGCCAAGATTCGACCCAATACAATGAGCAGTTCTTC. It translates to CASSQDSTQYNEQFF.

This chain links TRBV10-3 with TRBJ1-2; D uncertain. Trimming took 2 bases from V and 6 from J, leaving 13 bases between them. CDR3 length equals 14 residues. CDR1 and CDR2 from the germline V gene are ENHRY and SYGVKD. Here the CDR3 DNA reads TGTGCCATCAGTGAGGTGAAGGGAGGTCATGGCTACACCTTC. It codes for CAISEVKGGHGYTF.

The rearrangement links TRBV15 to TRBJ2-3; D is undetermined. CDR3 size: 14 residues. V lost 4 bases and J lost 8, with 16 bases in between. Looked up from germline, CDR1 is LNHNV and CDR2 is YYDKDF (reference sequence). This CDR3 reads CATSTRRTPGTQYF. The CDR3 DNA sequence: TGTGCCACCAGCACGCGACGGACCCCCGGTACGCAGTATTTT. Drawing the rest from reference TRBV15 and TRBJ2-3, the complete variable domain is DAMVIQNPRYQVTQFGKPVTLSCSQTLNHNVMYWYQQKSSQAPKLLFHYYDKDFNNEADTPDNFQSRRPNTSFCFLDIRSPGLGDTAMYLCATSTRRTPGTQYFGPGTRLTVL.

The chain uses TRBV2 and TRBJ1-5; 9 bases map to TRBD1. V gave up 8 bases and J gave up 7 bases; unmatched junction bases: 6. Germline V gene data show CDR1 as SNHLY and CDR2 as FYNNEI. The CDR3 runs to 13 residues. The DNA of the CDR3 is TGTGCCAGCCAAACAGGGGGCAGCCAGCCCCAGCATTTT. Its translation is CASQTGGSQPQHF.

This rearrangement joins TRBV5-5 to TRBJ2-1; D gene ambiguous. The CDR3 consists of 14 residues. V lost 0 bases, J lost 8 bases, and 12 bases lay in between. CDR1 is SGHKS and CDR2 is YYEKEE in the germline V gene (reference sequence). CDR3 in amino acids: CASSLGNYLDEQFF. CDR3 nucleotides: TGTGCCAGCAGCTTGGGGAATTATTTAGATGAGCAGTTCTTC.

The V gene is TRBV21-1, the J gene TRBJ2-7; TRBD2 reflects the table's D call only, with no check against the DNA. TRBV21-1 represents a pseudogene. This CDR3 region has 15 residues. CDR3 residues: CASSKAPGGGYEQYF. The CDR3 DNA follows: TGTGCCAGCAGCAAAGCTCCGGGAGGGGGGTACGAGCAGTACTTC.

The chain employs TRBV28 and TRBJ1-4, with D possibly TRBD1 on 6 matching bases. V lost 8 bases, J lost 3 bases, and 13 bases lay in between. Germline CDR1 MDHEN, CDR2 SYDVKM. The CDR3 sequence is 14 residues long. CDR3 DNA: TGTGCCAGCTCCACAGGGTGGGCTAATGAAAAACTGTTTTTT. Amino acids: CASSTGWANEKLFF.

The rearrangement joins TRBV5-1 to TRBJ2-7, with TRBD2 matching 12 bases. Unmatched junction bases numbered 4, after V lost 4 bases and J lost 2 bases. The CDR3 runs to 15 residues. Per germline, CDR1 SGHRS and CDR2 YFSETQ. The CDR3 region is CASSQLAGGPYEQYF. The CDR3 nucleotides read TGCGCCAGCAGCCAGCTAGCGGGAGGGCCCTACGAGCAGTACTTC.

This clone was seen a few times. The J gene is TRBJ2-1, the V gene TRBV6-6, with 7 bases that match TRBD2. With 2 bases clipped from V and 1 base from J, the junction kept 5 bases outside the gene matches. The CDR3 is 16 amino acids. Germline lookup yields CDR1 MNHNY and CDR2 SVGAGI (reference sequence). CDR3 nucleotide sequence: TGTGCCAGCAGTTACGGTATCGGGGGGTCCTACAATGAGCAGTTCTTC. Translating gives CASSYGIGGSYNEQFF.

The J gene is TRBJ2-2, the V gene TRBV27; weak D call: TRBD2 (6 bases). V lost 3 bases and J 5 bases, leaving 10 bases between the germline ends. In germline, CDR1 is MNHEY, CDR2 SMNVEV (reference sequence). The CDR3 sequence is 14 residues long. In DNA form, the CDR3 reads TGTGCCAGCAGTTTGGACTATAAAACCGGGGAGCTGTTTTTT. Protein sequence: CASSLDYKTGELFF.

The J gene is TRBJ1-5, the V gene TRBV7-8, with D unclear. Trimming removed 1 base at V and 0 bases at J, with 10 bases between. CDR3 size: 16 residues. Germline lookup yields CDR1 SGHVS and CDR2 FQNEAQ. The DNA for the CDR3 is TGTGCCAGCAGCTTAGGTGCCGGGCTTAGCAATCAGCCCCAGCATTTT. As protein: CASSLGAGLSNQPQHF.

This chain connects TRBV7-9 to TRBJ2-1; 7 nucleotides agree with TRBD2. The CDR3 extends over 17 amino acids. Germline values: CDR1 SEHNR, CDR2 FQNEAQ (reference sequence). V lost 4 bases, J lost 1 base, and 10 bases stayed unmatched. CDR3: CASSSRFAGESYNEQFF. DNA for the CDR3: TGTGCCAGCAGCTCACGGTTTGCGGGGGAGTCCTACAATGAGCAGTTCTTC.

The V call is TRBV19, the J call TRBJ2-3, with D perhaps TRBD1 or TRBD2 (5 bases each). Germline CDR1 reads LNHDA; CDR2 reads SQIVND (reference sequence). V lost 6 bases to trimming and J lost 3 bases, with 16 bases between them. This CDR3 comprises 15 residues. The CDR3 reads CASSQGMRGTDTQYF. The CDR3 DNA sequence: TGTGCCAGTAGCCAAGGGATGAGGGGAACAGATACGCAGTATTTT.

The genes are TRBV5-6 and TRBJ2-1; no reliable D call. The CDR3 loop spans 12 amino acids. Germline V gene lookup returns CDR1 SGHDT and CDR2 YYEEEE. Trimming removed 2 bases from V and 6 bases from J, with 6 bases in between. In nucleotides, the CDR3 is TGTGCCAGCAGCTTCGGTTTCAATGAGCAGTTCTTC. Translation: CASSFGFNEQFF.

To note about this clone: The sample carries other DNA sequences with the same CDR3. V usage is TRBV6-5 and J usage is TRBJ2-1; D gene ambiguous. The V end lost 0 bases, the J end lost 0 bases, and 6 bases lay between the germline ends. The CDR3 is 15 amino acids. CDR1 and CDR2 from the germline V gene are MNHEY and SVGAGI. For the CDR3, the DNA is TGTGCCAGCAGTTACTCAGGAAGCTCCTACAATGAGCAGTTCTTC. Protein: CASSYSGSSYNEQFF.

The rearrangement links TRBV7-9 to TRBJ1-1; D uncertain. Looked up from germline, CDR1 is SEHNR and CDR2 is FQNEAQ (reference sequence). Trimming removed 9 bases from V and 4 bases from J, with 18 bases in between. The CDR3 runs to 14 residues. CDR3: CASLRGGLSTEAFF. The CDR3 region has the DNA TGTGCCAGTCTGCGGGGAGGGCTTAGCACTGAAGCTTTCTTT. The complete variable domain, with remaining parts taken from reference TRBV7-9 and TRBJ1-1, reads DTGVSQNPRHKITKRGQNVTFRCDPISEHNRLYWYRQTLGQGPEFLTYFQNEAQLEKSRLLSDRFSAERPKGSFSTLEIQRTEQGDSAMYLCASLRGGLSTEAFFGQGTRLTVV.

V gene TRBV7-9 combines with J gene TRBJ2-7; D perhaps matches TRBD2 (6 bases). Trimming left V 5 bases short and J 7 bases short, with 18 bases between. The CDR3 is 14 residues long. Germline CDR1 reads SEHNR; CDR2 reads FQNEAQ (reference sequence). Here the CDR3 reads CASSENAGGGEQYF. For the CDR3, the DNA is TGTGCCAGCAGCGAAAACGCCGGTGGGGGGGAGCAGTACTTC.

The rearrangement joins TRBV9 to TRBJ1-1; 10 bases are a match to TRBD1. This CDR3 contains 15 residues. Germline V CDR1 and CDR2: SGDLS, YYNGEE. Trimming took 3 bases from V and 5 from J; bases not matched to a gene: 7. CDR3 protein: CASSARDRGGTEAFF. The CDR3 DNA reads as TGTGCCAGCAGCGCCCGGGACAGGGGAGGGACTGAAGCTTTCTTT.

V and J are TRBV6-2 or TRBV6-3 and TRBJ2-4, with unresolved D. CDR3 length: 15 amino acids. Trimming took off 5 bases at V and 0 bases at J, with 11 bases between the two ends. The germline V gene encodes CDR1 MNHEY and CDR2 SVGEGT. The CDR3 region is CASSQPLPAKNIQYF. DNA of the CDR3: TGTGCCAGCAGTCAACCCCTCCCAGCCAAAAACATTCAGTACTTC.

This chain uses TRBV27 with TRBJ2-2; possible D gene TRBD1, 6 bases. Per the germline V gene, CDR1 is MNHEY and CDR2 is SMNVEV (reference sequence). V was pared by 6 bases and J by 6 bases, with 17 bases between. The CDR3 is 15 residues long. The CDR3 DNA sequence: TGTGCCAGCAGACCACAGGGATGGAATGCCGGGGAGCTGTTTTTT. This gives the protein CASRPQGWNAGELFF.